These T cell receptor beta chains were read from a single sample in a study of T-cell reconstitution after alpha-beta-depleted transplantation in children. TCRdb reanalysed the PCR reads using MiXCR and keeps one entry per CDR3 protein. The repertoire holds 250,000 to 300,000 distinct CDR3 sequences, 6.5% to 9% seen once, with around 10% in the top ten. Sequencing was performed on peripheral blood, taken 360 days after TCRalphabeta/CD19-depleted stem cell transplant. These receptors were collected from a female patient aged 2 to 10 who had a stem cell transplant for Fanconi anemia, so the T cells may come from the graft donor. Each CDR3 is given with its conserved first and last residue.

j_gene: TRBJ1-2; v_gene: TRBV28; len: 12; CDR3aa: CASSTGERGYTF
j_gene: TRBJ2-3; v_gene: TRBV4-3; len: 13; CDR3aa: CASSRAPGGTQYF
j_gene: TRBJ1-2; v_gene: TRBV12-3/TRBV12-4; len: 13; CDR3aa: CASSLQGEGGYTF
j_gene: TRBJ1-1; v_gene: TRBV20-1; len: 13; CDR3aa: CSARDGVATEAFF
j_gene: TRBJ2-3; v_gene: TRBV6-5; len: 17; CDR3aa: CASSYSGRGPSTDTQYF
j_gene: TRBJ2-7; v_gene: TRBV7-3; len: 15; CDR3aa: CASSFGRGADYEQYF
j_gene: TRBJ2-2; v_gene: TRBV4-2; len: 15; CDR3aa: CASSQGGSIAGELFF
j_gene: TRBJ2-3; v_gene: TRBV30; len: 14; CDR3aa: CAWSVRLNTDTQYF
j_gene: TRBJ1-6; v_gene: TRBV11-2; len: 17; CDR3aa: CASSLRGLLGVHSPLHF
j_gene: TRBJ2-7; v_gene: TRBV7-2; len: 16; CDR3aa: CASSLLGTGLAYEQYF
j_gene: TRBJ1-2; v_gene: TRBV28; len: 12; CDR3aa: CASSLVGYGYTF
j_gene: TRBJ2-7; v_gene: TRBV15; len: 14; CDR3aa: CATSRDLFVEIKYF
j_gene: TRBJ2-1; v_gene: TRBV29-1; len: 11; CDR3aa: CSVDTGTWWIF
j_gene: TRBJ1-5; v_gene: TRBV12-3/TRBV12-4; len: 13; CDR3aa: CASSLGTDQPQHF
j_gene: TRBJ2-5; v_gene: TRBV5-4; len: 14; CDR3aa: CASSRRQGSETQYF
j_gene: TRBJ2-7; v_gene: TRBV5-5; len: 15; CDR3aa: CASSLATGDSYEQYF
j_gene: TRBJ2-1; v_gene: TRBV15; len: 14; CDR3aa: CATSSTDLYNEQFF
j_gene: TRBJ1-6; v_gene: TRBV27; len: 14; CDR3aa: CASRGPGNNSPLHF
j_gene: TRBJ2-1; v_gene: TRBV5-1; len: 15; CDR3aa: CASSRRDFNYNEQFF
j_gene: TRBJ1-1; v_gene: TRBV7-8; len: 15; CDR3aa: CASSPTRGINTEAFF
j_gene: TRBJ2-5; v_gene: TRBV6-5; len: 18; CDR3aa: CASSYRMFGQAYQETQYF
j_gene: TRBJ1-1; v_gene: TRBV4-3; len: 17; CDR3aa: CASSQVRGQDMNTEAFF
j_gene: TRBJ2-7; v_gene: TRBV9; len: 13; CDR3aa: CASSVGPNYEQYF
j_gene: TRBJ1-1; v_gene: TRBV20-1; len: 13; CDR3aa: CSASEGIGTEAFF
j_gene: TRBJ2-7; v_gene: TRBV6-1; len: 13; CDR3aa: CASSAGNSYEQYF
j_gene: TRBJ2-5; v_gene: TRBV20-1; len: 14; CDR3aa: CSAPRGGSGETQYF
j_gene: TRBJ2-7; v_gene: TRBV10-3; len: 16; CDR3aa: CAISESIAGGTYEQYF
j_gene: TRBJ2-3; v_gene: TRBV25-1; len: 15; CDR3aa: CASSEYRGVTDTQYF
j_gene: TRBJ2-3; v_gene: TRBV6-4; len: 19; CDR3aa: CASSDFIMGTRRGTDTQYF
j_gene: TRBJ2-1; v_gene: TRBV20-1; len: 18; CDR3aa: CSALRLAGAKSSYNEQFF
j_gene: TRBJ2-1; v_gene: TRBV3-1; len: 14; CDR3aa: CASSQDPGESEQFF
j_gene: TRBJ2-2; v_gene: TRBV28; len: 13; CDR3aa: CASRGTGRGELFF
j_gene: TRBJ1-2; v_gene: TRBV7-9; len: 14; CDR3aa: CASSLSFRTGGYTF